Sequencing of this T cell receptor (beta chain) was carried out in a study of OX40 agonist ivuxolimab in advanced cancers. The method was immunoSEQ multiplex PCR; TCRdb's version includes in-frame clones alone and lacks a portion of them. The table includes about 11,000 clones, roughly 82% detected once. The germline gives CDR1 SEHNR, CDR2 FQNEAQ (reference sequence). The CDR3 sequence is 14 residues long. After removal of 2 bases from V and 3 bases from J, the junction contained 3 bases not matched to a gene. The sequenced sample was CD4+ or CD8+ T cells sorted from blood, obtained in a trial of the OX40 agonist ivuxolimab. The V and J genes are TRBV7-9 and TRBJ2-5; 7 nucleotides line up with TRBD2. This sequence was found in an adult with an advanced solid tumor such as melanoma, head and neck, liver or kidney cancer. In DNA form, the CDR3 reads TGTGCCAGCAGCTTATCCGGGGGGAAAGAGACCCAGTACTTC. Protein: CASSLSGGKETQYF.